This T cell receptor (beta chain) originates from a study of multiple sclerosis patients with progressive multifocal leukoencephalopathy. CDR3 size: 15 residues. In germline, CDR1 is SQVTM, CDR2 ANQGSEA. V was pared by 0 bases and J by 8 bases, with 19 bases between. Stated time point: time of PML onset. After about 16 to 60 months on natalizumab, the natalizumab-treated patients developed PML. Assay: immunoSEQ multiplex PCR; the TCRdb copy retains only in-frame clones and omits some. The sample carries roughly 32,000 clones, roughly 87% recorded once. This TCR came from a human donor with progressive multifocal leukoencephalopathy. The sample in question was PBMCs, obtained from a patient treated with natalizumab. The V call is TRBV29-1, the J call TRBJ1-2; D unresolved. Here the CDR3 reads CSVEDPGQWGWGYTF. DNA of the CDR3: TGCAGCGTTGAAGACCCCGGGCAATGGGGTTGGGGCTACACCTTC.